Each of the 18 T cell receptor beta chains below was sequenced from the same sample in a study of T cell responses to AZD1222 COVID-19 vaccine. The repertoire was sequenced with immunoSEQ multiplex PCR; TCRdb's copy has only in-frame clones and lacks some. Among some 130,000 clones listed, roughly 87% were seen once. Sample: peripheral blood, taken 28 days after the second AZD1222 dose. The receptors were gathered from an adult who received the AZD1222 COVID-19 vaccine.

Here the CDR3 reads CASSFSRGRNTGELFF. The CDR3 DNA is TGTGCCAGCAGTTTCTCCAGGGGGCGGAACACCGGGGAGCTGTTTTTT. The genes are TRBV6-5 and TRBJ2-2; 8 bases match TRBD1. The CDR3 sequence is 16 residues long. From germline, CDR1 is MNHEY and CDR2 SVGAGI. J lost 1 base, V lost 4 bases, and 5 bases had no gene match.

The chain combines TRBV19 with TRBJ1-1, with 8 bases fitting TRBD1. There are 15 residues in the CDR3. Germline V gene data show CDR1 as LNHDA and CDR2 as SQIVND (reference sequence). V was pared by 4 bases and J by 6 bases, with 10 bases of the junction left unmatched. The CDR3 sequence: CASSSQGARWAEAFF. CDR3 nucleotide sequence: TGTGCCAGTAGTAGTCAGGGGGCGCGTTGGGCTGAAGCTTTCTTT. The complete variable domain, with remaining parts taken from reference TRBV19 and TRBJ1-1, reads DGGITQSPKYLFRKEGQNVTLSCEQNLNHDAMYWYRQDPGQGLRLIYYSQIVNDFQKGDIAEGYSVSREKKESFPLTVTSAQKNPTAFYLCASSSQGARWAEAFFGQGTRLTVV.

DNA of the CDR3: TGTGCCAGCAGCTTGCGGGGGATACCCTACAATGAGCAGTTCTTC. It is translated as CASSLRGIPYNEQFF. This rearrangement joins TRBV7-3 to TRBJ2-1, with 7 bases that match TRBD2. Germline trimming cut 3 bases from V and 2 bases from J; bases unmatched to any gene: 4. Germline V gene data show CDR1 as SGHTA and CDR2 as FQGTGA. This CDR3 contains 15 residues.

The chain couples TRBV9 to TRBJ1-3; the D is unclear. V was pared by 3 bases and J by 0 bases, with 13 bases between. CDR1 is SGDLS, CDR2 YYNGEE, per germline. This CDR3 is 16 amino acids long. CDR3 region: CASSAGNGISGNTIYF. The DNA of the CDR3 is TGTGCCAGCAGCGCTGGGAACGGGATCTCTGGAAACACCATATATTTT.

This chain uses TRBV19 with TRBJ1-5; 7 bases agree with TRBD1. V lost 6 bases and J lost 4; bases outside the gene matches: 6. CDR3 length: 14 amino acids. Per germline, CDR1 LNHDA and CDR2 SQIVND (reference sequence). CDR3 DNA: TGTGCCAGTAGAGAGACAGGGTCAAATCAGCCCCAGCATTTT. Amino acids: CASRETGSNQPQHF.

The V and J genes are TRBV5-6 and TRBJ2-5, with D tentatively TRBD1 (6 bases). V shed 4 bases and J shed 5 bases, with 12 bases lying between them. Germline CDR1 and CDR2: SGHDT and YYEEEE. This CDR3 comprises 13 residues. CDR3 region: CASSPSGVETQYF. The CDR3 coding sequence is TGTGCCAGCAGCCCGTCAGGGGTTGAGACCCAGTACTTC.

The chain employs TRBV19 and TRBJ2-1; 9 nucleotides line up with TRBD1. The V segment lost 2 bases and the J segment 5 bases; nucleotides outside the gene matches: 13. CDR3 size: 18 residues. In germline, CDR1 is LNHDA, CDR2 SQIVND (reference sequence). This CDR3 is CASSIPLGTGRRNNEQFF. CDR3 in DNA: TGTGCCAGTAGTATACCCCTGGGGACAGGGAGGAGGAACAATGAGCAGTTCTTC. Based on the CDR3 plus reference TRBV19 and TRBJ2-1, the full variable domain is DGGITQSPKYLFRKEGQNVTLSCEQNLNHDAMYWYRQDPGQGLRLIYYSQIVNDFQKGDIAEGYSVSREKKESFPLTVTSAQKNPTAFYLCASSIPLGTGRRNNEQFFGPGTRLTVL.

This clone has only a few counts. The rearrangement links TRBV11-2 to TRBJ1-1; D is uncertain. This CDR3 has 12 amino acids. Deletions cut 5 bases from V and 2 bases from J, with 6 bases between. Germline V lookup: CDR1 SGHAT, CDR2 FQNNGV. For the CDR3, the DNA is TGTGCCAGCAGCCGACAAAACACTGAAGCTTTCTTT. Its protein product is CASSRQNTEAFF. Together with reference TRBV11-2 and TRBJ1-1, the CDR3 gives the full variable domain: EAGVAQSPRYKIIEKRQSVAFWCNPISGHATLYWYQQILGQGPKLLIQFQNNGVVDDSQLPKDRFSAERLKGVDSTLKIQPAKLEDSAVYLCASSRQNTEAFFGQGTRLTVV.

V gene TRBV5-4 combines with J gene TRBJ2-1, with D possibly being TRBD2 (5 bases). This CDR3 has 15 residues. Between the trimmed V and J ends, which lost 4 bases and 2 bases, there was a span of 13 bases. CDR1 is SGHNT, CDR2 YYREEE, per germline (reference sequence). The CDR3 nucleotides read TGTGCCAGCAGCGCCGGAGGTCCCCCCTACAATGAGCAGTTCTTC. It translates to CASSAGGPPYNEQFF.

For the CDR3, the DNA is TGTGCCAGCAGGCCCAGGTCCACTGAAGCTTTCTTT. It is translated as CASRPRSTEAFF. The V call is TRBV6-1, the J call TRBJ1-1; D not certain. This CDR3 is built from 12 residues. V was pared by 6 bases and J by 4 bases, with 9 bases between. The V gene's germline CDR1 is MNHNS and CDR2 SASEGT.

The chain combines TRBV7-2 with TRBJ2-1; 11 bases line up with TRBD2. V trimming: 6 bases; J trimming: 10 bases; junction bases outside the gene matches: 5. The CDR3 contains 13 residues. From germline, CDR1 is SGHTA and CDR2 FQGNSA. CDR3 coding DNA: TGTGCCAGCAGACCGGGGACTAGCGGAGAGCAGTTCTTC. It translates to CASRPGTSGEQFF.

The table lists this clone with a count of one. J is TRBJ1-2 and V is TRBV2, with D unclear. CDR1 is SNHLY, CDR2 FYNNEI, per germline. This CDR3 has 11 residues. Trimming pared 6 bases from V and 8 bases from J, leaving 10 bases between. Written as DNA, the CDR3 is TGTGCCAGCAGGGGCCTCGAGGGCTACACCTTC. Protein sequence: CASRGLEGYTF.

V is TRBV7-6 and J is TRBJ2-6; D might be TRBD1 (5 bases). This CDR3 comprises 20 residues. Trimming left V 4 bases short and J 0 bases short, with 22 bases between. Germline V lookup: CDR1 SGHVS, CDR2 FNYEAQ. In nucleotides, the CDR3 is TGTGCCAGCAGCTCACCCCGGTGGGGCGGACAAAGCTCTGGGGCCAACGTCCTGACTTTC. Translating it yields CASSSPRWGGQSSGANVLTF.

The chain has TRBV2 and TRBJ1-5; D not resolved. CDR1 SNHLY and CDR2 FYNNEI come from the germline V gene. Trimming removed 0 bases from V and 6 bases from J, with 9 bases in between. CDR3 length equals 14 residues. In nucleotides, the CDR3 is TGTGCCAGCAGTGAAGCGAGAGGGAGTCAGCCCCAGCATTTT. Its translation is CASSEARGSQPQHF.

The chain recombines TRBV4-2 with TRBJ1-1; D unclear. Germline-derived CDR1 and CDR2 are LGHNA and YNFKEQ. This CDR3 has 18 amino acids. V lost 1 base and J 4 bases, leaving 22 bases between the germline ends. CDR3 coding DNA: TGTGCCAGCAGCCAAGGTATCTCTGGGCTCGGACTCGTCACTGAAGCTTTCTTT. Its translation is CASSQGISGLGLVTEAFF.

The chain is built from TRBV7-2 and TRBJ2-1; 7 bases map to TRBD1. The germline CDR1 and CDR2 sequences are SGHTA and FQGNSA. V lost 5 bases, J lost 3 bases, and 4 bases stayed unmatched. This CDR3 has 14 residues. CDR3 amino acids: CASSPDRVYNEQFF. The CDR3 DNA is TGTGCCAGCAGCCCCGACAGGGTCTACAATGAGCAGTTCTTC.

The chain links TRBV18 to TRBJ1-5; TRBD1 matches at 10 bases. The germline V gene has CDR1 KGHSH and CDR2 LQKENI. The V segment lost 3 bases and the J segment 4 bases; nucleotides outside the gene matches: 3. The CDR3 runs to 15 residues. The CDR3 DNA reads as TGTGCCAGCTCACCGACAGGGGGCTTTAATCAGCCCCAGCATTTT. Protein: CASSPTGGFNQPQHF.

The chain uses TRBV7-8 and TRBJ1-2; 9 bases are a match to TRBD1. After removal of 7 bases from V and 8 bases from J, the junction contained 8 bases not matched to a gene. The CDR3 length is 13 residues. Germline V gene lookup returns CDR1 SGHVS and CDR2 FQNEAQ. The CDR3 DNA reads as TGTGCCAGCACCTTGACAGGGGGTTTGGGCTACACCTTC. Its protein product is CASTLTGGLGYTF.